These 31 T cell receptor beta chains were sequenced from one sample in a study of blood T cell repertoires in COVID-19. Sequencing was performed with immunoSEQ multiplex PCR; in TCRdb, only in-frame clones are kept and a portion is missing. Of 310,000 or so clones listed, approximately 90% are singletons. Sequenced sample: peripheral blood. These receptors were obtained from a woman aged 50 to 60 with active or convalescent COVID-19.

The V call is TRBV9, the J call TRBJ1-2; tentatively, D is TRBD1 (6 bases). The V and J ends lost 3 bases and 8 bases respectively, with 20 bases between them. CDR1 SGDLS and CDR2 YYNGEE come from the germline V gene. This CDR3 region has 15 residues. The CDR3 loop reads CASSEKGHAAGGYTF. CDR3 sequence (DNA): TGTGCCAGCAGCGAGAAGGGACACGCGGCCGGCGGCTACACCTTC.

This clone occurred once. The J gene is TRBJ2-3, the V gene TRBV6-5, with 9 bases lining up with TRBD1. Trimming took 8 bases from V and 3 from J; bases not matched to a gene: 6. The CDR3 sequence is 14 residues long. Germline CDR1 reads MNHEY; CDR2 reads SVGAGI. In DNA form, the CDR3 reads TGTGCCAGCTTCTCACAGGGGGCAACAGATACGCAGTATTTT. Translating gives CASFSQGATDTQYF.

The V gene is TRBV6-5, the J gene TRBJ2-1, with 10 bases matching TRBD2. CDR1 and CDR2 (germline): MNHEY, SVGAGI. This CDR3 comprises 13 residues. J was trimmed by 7 bases and V by 8 bases; bases with no gene match: 5. The CDR3 sequence: CASGSGRLNEQFF. The CDR3 DNA is TGTGCCAGCGGTAGCGGGAGGCTGAATGAGCAGTTCTTC.

The CDR3 DNA sequence: TGCAGCGTTTCACCCACACAGGTCTATGGCTACACCTTC. Translated, it gives CSVSPTQVYGYTF. The chain combines TRBV29-1 with TRBJ1-2, with D possibly matching TRBD1 (5 bases). Germline V gene data show CDR1 as SQVTM and CDR2 as ANQGSEA. V was clipped by 5 bases and J by 4 bases, with 14 bases between them. CDR3 length equals 13 residues.

The V gene is TRBV5-6, the J gene TRBJ1-4; 9 bases are shared with TRBD1. CDR3 length: 16 amino acids. With V trimmed by 3 bases and J by 4 bases, 7 bases remained unmatched. In germline, CDR1 is SGHDT, CDR2 YYEEEE. Here the CDR3 DNA reads TGTGCCAGCAGCTCGCAACAGGGGGCACGTAATGAAAAACTGTTTTTT. This gives the protein CASSSQQGARNEKLFF.

The rearrangement joins TRBV29-1 to TRBJ1-2, with 12 bases matching TRBD1. Germline assignment: CDR1 SQVTM and CDR2 ANQGSEA. The CDR3 consists of 15 residues. V was pared by 3 bases and J by 4 bases, with 6 bases of the junction left unmatched. CDR3 nucleotide sequence: TGCAGCGTTGAGATAGGGACAGGGGGCGCCTATGGCTACACCTTC. Its protein product is CSVEIGTGGAYGYTF.

J is TRBJ2-7 and V is TRBV24-1, with TRBD2 matching over 11 bases. Trimming took 3 bases from V and 0 from J; bases not matched to a gene: 6. This CDR3 contains 17 residues. Germline CDR1 reads KGHDR; CDR2 reads SFDVKD. The CDR3 DNA reads as TGTGCCACCAGTGATGGGCCTAGCGGGAGGACCTCCTACGAGCAGTACTTC. Its protein product is CATSDGPSGRTSYEQYF.

V is TRBV18 and J is TRBJ1-1, with D perhaps TRBD1 (5 bases). Germline CDR1 is KGHSH and CDR2 is LQKENI. Trimming cost V 2 bases and J 0 bases, with 16 bases left between them. This CDR3 is 17 amino acids long. For the CDR3, the DNA is TGTGCCAGCTCACCAAGGACACCCGGAGGGGTGAACACTGAAGCTTTCTTT. Translation gives CASSPRTPGGVNTEAFF. The entire variable domain, with the rest obtained from reference TRBV18 and TRBJ1-1, is as follows: NAGVMQNPRHLVRRRGQEARLRCSPMKGHSHVYWYRQLPEEGLKFMVYLQKENIIDESGMPKERFSAEFPKEGPSILRIQQVVRGDSAAYFCASSPRTPGGVNTEAFFGQGTRLTVV.

The chain uses TRBV5-1 and TRBJ1-5; 8 nucleotides align to TRBD1. With V trimmed by 4 bases and J by 7 bases, 4 bases remained unmatched. The CDR3 is made up of 13 amino acids. Germline V gene lookup returns CDR1 SGHRS and CDR2 YFSETQ. CDR3 amino acids: CASSTTGDQPQHF. CDR3 nucleotides: TGCGCCAGCAGCACGACAGGGGACCAGCCCCAGCATTTT.

This clone was observed once. J is TRBJ1-1 and V is TRBV7-9; possible D gene TRBD1, 5 bases. The CDR3 sequence is 14 residues long. Germline assignment: CDR1 SEHNR and CDR2 FQNEAQ (reference sequence). The V gene lost 5 bases and the J gene lost 3 bases, with 13 bases spanning the gap. CDR3 bases: TGTGCCAGCAGCCGGTTAACAGGTGACACTGAAGCTTTCTTT. Translation: CASSRLTGDTEAFF.

The chain has TRBV19 and TRBJ1-2; D call uncertain. Germline CDR1 and CDR2: LNHDA and SQIVND (reference sequence). Trimming removed 3 bases at V and 3 bases at J, with 8 bases between. The CDR3 is 13 residues long. CDR3 nucleotide sequence: TGTGCCAGTAGTATCATGGCAGACTATGGCTACACCTTC. It is translated as CASSIMADYGYTF.

The chain carries TRBV10-3 and TRBJ2-5, with 9 bases lining up with TRBD2. V shed 6 bases and J 4 bases; nucleotides not matched to a gene: 6. Per the germline V gene, CDR1 is ENHRY and CDR2 is SYGVKD. The CDR3 consists of 14 residues. The CDR3 region is CAISRGGARETQYF. The CDR3 DNA is TGTGCCATCAGCCGCGGGGGGGCGCGAGAGACCCAGTACTTC.

The genes are TRBV27 and TRBJ1-2, with a tentative D call TRBD1 (5 bases). This CDR3 spans 14 amino acids. V was pared by 7 bases and J by 4 bases, with 16 bases between. CDR1 is MNHEY and CDR2 is SMNVEV in the germline V gene (reference sequence). In DNA, the CDR3 is TGTGCCAGCACTTCGCCGGGGGGGAGCTATGGCTACACCTTC. As protein: CASTSPGGSYGYTF.

The CDR3 nucleotides read TGCAGCGTTGAAGACAGGCCCATGAACACTGAAGCTTTCTTT. Its translation is CSVEDRPMNTEAFF. The chain carries TRBV29-1 and TRBJ1-1; no firm D call. The CDR3 length is 14 residues. Trimming left V 0 bases short and J 0 bases short, with 8 bases between. The germline V gene has CDR1 SQVTM and CDR2 ANQGSEA.

This clone has a single count. The gene calls are TRBV30 and TRBJ1-3; 9 bases agree with TRBD1. The V and J ends lost 7 bases and 11 bases, in that order; junction bases with no gene match: 15. The germline V gene encodes CDR1 GTSNPN and CDR2 SVGIG (reference sequence). This CDR3 is 14 amino acids long. CDR3 in DNA: TGTGCCTATTGCCCGAGGGACAGGGCGATGCCCATATATTTT. Encoded protein: CAYCPRDRAMPIYF.

The J gene is TRBJ1-5, the V gene TRBV6-5; D remains ambiguous. Germline V CDR1 and CDR2: MNHEY, SVGAGI. This CDR3 has 14 residues. The V end was cut by 0 bases, the J end by 0 bases, with 3 bases between. CDR3: CASSYSYSNQPQHF. Here the CDR3 DNA reads TGTGCCAGCAGTTACTCGTATAGCAATCAGCCCCAGCATTTT.

J is TRBJ2-2 and V is TRBV5-1; 9 bases map to TRBD1. The V segment lost 4 bases and the J segment 2 bases; nucleotides outside the gene matches: 6. CDR1 is SGHRS, CDR2 YFSETQ, per germline. The CDR3 is 16 residues long. DNA of the CDR3: TGCGCCAGCAGCGGCGGGACAGGGTTAAACACCGGGGAGCTGTTTTTT. Protein product: CASSGGTGLNTGELFF.

The chain links TRBV3-1 (or the pseudogene TRBV3-2) to TRBJ1-6, with D perhaps matching TRBD1 (5 bases). V was clipped by 1 base and J by 11 bases, with 12 bases between them. Per germline, CDR1 LGHDT and CDR2 YNNKEL (reference sequence). The CDR3 consists of 14 residues. CDR3 region: CASSQGVQGTPLHF. CDR3 in DNA: TGTGCCAGCAGCCAAGGGGTCCAGGGAACACCCCTCCACTTT.

The chain links TRBV7-9 to TRBJ1-2; 8 bases agree with TRBD1. The CDR3 has 14 residues. J gave up 1 base and V 8 bases, and 6 bases lay outside the gene matches. The germline CDR1 and CDR2 sequences are SEHNR and FQNEAQ (reference sequence). CDR3 residues: CASGNRGNNYGYTF. The CDR3, as DNA: TGTGCCAGCGGGAACAGGGGGAATAACTATGGCTACACCTTC.

The chain has TRBV24-1 and TRBJ2-2; 8 nucleotides align to TRBD1. The junction had 2 bases not matched to a gene; V was cut back by 5 bases and J by 1 base. The CDR3 is 15 amino acids. The germline V gene encodes CDR1 KGHDR and CDR2 SFDVKD. CDR3 sequence reads: CATSVGQGNTGELFF. DNA of the CDR3: TGTGCCACCAGTGTCGGACAGGGGAACACCGGGGAGCTGTTTTTT.

This clone occurred once. The chain uses TRBV7-2 and TRBJ2-3; TRBD2 matches 7 bases. Per the germline V gene, CDR1 is SGHTA and CDR2 is FQGNSA. V was clipped by 6 bases and J by 0 bases; unmatched bases: 6. The CDR3 extends over 15 amino acids. The CDR3 is CASRASGISTDTQYF. Here the CDR3 DNA reads TGTGCCAGCAGAGCTAGCGGAATTAGCACAGATACGCAGTATTTT.

This clone came up a few times. The chain couples TRBV19 to TRBJ2-7; TRBD1 might be the D (6 bases). V lost 5 bases and J lost 5, with 19 bases in between. The germline V gene has CDR1 LNHDA and CDR2 SQIVND (reference sequence). The CDR3 has 15 amino acids. Here the CDR3 reads CASSGLRGILDEQYF. The CDR3 DNA follows: TGTGCCAGTAGTGGTCTGAGGGGGATACTGGACGAGCAGTACTTC.

The table lists this clone with a few counts. This sequence joins TRBV18 and TRBJ1-4; TRBD1 might be the D (5 bases). Trimming shortened V by 6 bases and J by 3 bases, and 14 bases separated the two germline ends. CDR1 is KGHSH and CDR2 is LQKENI in the germline V gene. The CDR3 is made up of 15 amino acids. CDR3 bases: TGTGCCAGCTCCGTTCGCGGGACTCCTAATGAAAAACTGTTTTTT. Translated: CASSVRGTPNEKLFF.

V and J are TRBV7-6 and TRBJ2-7; TRBD1 agrees at 7 bases. Germline V gene sequence: CDR1 SGHVS, CDR2 FNYEAQ. The CDR3 sequence is 14 residues long. Germline trimming cut 5 bases from V and 1 base from J; bases unmatched to any gene: 5. The DNA for the CDR3 is TGTGCCAGCAGCACAAGGACAGGTTCCTACGAGCAGTACTTC. Translating gives CASSTRTGSYEQYF.

The chain employs TRBV11-2 and TRBJ1-1; 9 positions match TRBD1. Germline V CDR1 and CDR2: SGHAT, FQNNGV. J lost 3 bases, V lost 4 bases, and 3 bases had no gene match. This CDR3 contains 14 residues. DNA of the CDR3: TGTGCCAGCAGCTCGGGACAGGGAGACACTGAAGCTTTCTTT. Its protein is CASSSGQGDTEAFF.

V is TRBV20-1 and J is TRBJ1-1; D unclear. V gave up 3 bases and J gave up 0 bases, with 8 bases separating them. CDR1 is DFQATT, CDR2 SNEGSKA, per germline (reference sequence). There are 13 residues in the CDR3. The CDR3 DNA reads as TGCAGTGCTAGTAGCGGTATGAACACTGAAGCTTTCTTT. Translating it yields CSASSGMNTEAFF.

V gene TRBV9 combines with J gene TRBJ2-3; D is uncertain. The germline gives CDR1 SGDLS, CDR2 YYNGEE. The ends were cut back, 3 bases at V and 0 bases at J, with 5 bases in the middle. CDR3 size: 13 residues. CDR3 bases: TGTGCCAGCAGCGCCCCTAGCACAGATACGCAGTATTTT. Protein product: CASSAPSTDTQYF.

The V gene is TRBV5-1, the J gene TRBJ1-1, with TRBD1 identical over 10 bases. The J segment lost 5 bases and the V segment lost 4 bases, leaving 14 bases of the junction unmatched. This CDR3 region has 17 residues. The germline CDR1 and CDR2 sequences are SGHRS and YFSETQ. DNA for the CDR3: TGCGCCAGCAGCCCAACCACCCGGGACAGGGGAGGTACTGAAGCTTTCTTT. It yields the protein CASSPTTRDRGGTEAFF. The complete variable domain, with remaining parts taken from reference TRBV5-1 and TRBJ1-1, reads KAGVTQTPRYLIKTRGQQVTLSCSPISGHRSVSWYQQTPGQGLQFLFEYFSETQRNKGNFPGRFSGRQFSNSRSEMNVSTLELGDSALYLCASSPTTRDRGGTEAFFGQGTRLTVV.

CDR3 in DNA: TGTGCCAGCAGCCTAGACAGGGGTAAAGGAGATACGCAGTATTTT. This encodes CASSLDRGKGDTQYF. V gene TRBV3-1 (or the pseudogene TRBV3-2) combines with J gene TRBJ2-3, with 8 bases lining up with TRBD1. CDR3 length: 15 residues. Germline V gene sequence: CDR1 LGHDT, CDR2 YNNKEL (reference sequence). With 4 bases clipped from V and 5 bases from J, the junction kept 8 bases outside the gene matches.

V and J are TRBV28 and TRBJ1-5; a possible D gene is TRBD1 (5 bases). CDR1 MDHEN and CDR2 SYDVKM come from the germline V gene. V lost 2 bases, J lost 4 bases, and 9 bases lay in between. This CDR3 is 14 amino acids long. CDR3 sequence (DNA): TGTGCCAGCAGTTTAGGGGCAGGGAATCAGCCCCAGCATTTT. This encodes CASSLGAGNQPQHF.

The chain joins TRBV25-1 to TRBJ2-7, with 9 bases matching TRBD1. V trimming: 6 bases; J trimming: 5 bases; junction bases outside the gene matches: 11. CDR1 is MGHDK, CDR2 SYGVNS, per germline. The CDR3 sequence is 15 residues long. The CDR3 spells CASSGPGTGRNEQYF. CDR3 DNA sequence: TGTGCCAGCAGCGGGCCTGGGACAGGGAGAAACGAGCAGTACTTC.